Sequencing of this T cell receptor (beta chain) was carried out in a study of T cells in Graves' hyperthyroidism and ophthalmopathy. V was pared by 5 bases and J by 3 bases, with 23 bases between. CDR1 is GTSNPN and CDR2 is SVGIG in the germline V gene (reference sequence). This CDR3 is built from 16 residues. Amplification yielded TCR beta CDR3 regions, with RNA transcripts as the source. Using the HTBI primer set, a first-round RT-PCR was run on the TCR CDR3. TCRdb called the multiplex PCR reads again in MiXCR, with one record for every CDR3 protein. Here the sample spans about 410,000 distinct CDR3 sequences, roughly 14% being singletons.

This sequence joins TRBV30 and TRBJ2-7, with TRBD2 as a possible D gene (5 bases). Sequenced input: blood. This TCR was recovered from a young man with Graves' ophthalmopathy. CDR3 protein: CAWDPVGGGIDYEQYF. The DNA of the CDR3 is TGTGCCTGGGATCCGGTGGGTGGAGGAATCGACTACGAGCAGTACTTC.